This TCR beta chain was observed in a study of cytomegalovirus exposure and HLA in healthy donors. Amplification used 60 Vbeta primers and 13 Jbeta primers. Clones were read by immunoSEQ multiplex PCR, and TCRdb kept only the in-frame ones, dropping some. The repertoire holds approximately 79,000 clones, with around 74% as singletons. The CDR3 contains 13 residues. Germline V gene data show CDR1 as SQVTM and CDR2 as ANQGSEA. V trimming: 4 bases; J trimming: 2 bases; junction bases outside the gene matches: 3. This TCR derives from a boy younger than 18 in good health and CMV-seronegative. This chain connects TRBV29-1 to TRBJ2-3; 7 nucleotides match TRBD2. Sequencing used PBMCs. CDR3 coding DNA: TGCAGCGTTGGCGGGGGTTACACAGATACGCAGTATTTT. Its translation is CSVGGGYTDTQYF.